Below, 18 T cell receptor beta chains from the same sample are listed, as sequenced in a study of T cell repertoires and HLA-DP antigens. These receptors' targets are unknown. The repertoire was sequenced with immunoSEQ multiplex PCR; TCRdb's copy has only in-frame clones and lacks some. The table records some 110,000 clones, about 92% of them present only once. The sequenced sample consisted of CD4+ T cells from PBMCs. Receptors were obtained from a woman aged 18-29 years in good health and CMV-seronegative.

The V call is TRBV28, the J call TRBJ1-4, with a possible D match to TRBD1 (5 bases). The germline V gene has CDR1 MDHEN and CDR2 SYDVKM. The CDR3 length is 15 residues. Trimming pared 5 bases from V and 7 bases from J, leaving 17 bases between. The CDR3 DNA follows: TGTGCCAGCAGTACGCACTCCGGGGGTAGTGAAAAACTGTTTTTT. It translates to CASSTHSGGSEKLFF.

This chain uses TRBV10-2 with TRBJ2-2; D unresolved. Trimming left V 4 bases short and J 1 base short, with 4 bases between. Germline V gives CDR1 WSHSY, CDR2 SAAADI. This CDR3 comprises 13 residues. In nucleotides, the CDR3 is TGCGCCAGCAGTGCGGGGAACACCGGGGAGCTGTTTTTT. The encoded protein is CASSAGNTGELFF.

The chain recombines TRBV5-1 with TRBJ1-1, with D tentatively TRBD1 (6 bases). Between the trimmed V and J ends, which lost 4 bases and 1 base, there was a span of 14 bases. CDR1 is SGHRS and CDR2 is YFSETQ in the germline V gene. CDR3 length equals 15 residues. The CDR3 nucleotides are TGCGCCAGCAGCCTGACGGGGGGCGGGAACACTGAAGCTTTCTTT. Translating gives CASSLTGGGNTEAFF.

The V and J genes are TRBV2 and TRBJ1-5; 9 bases align to TRBD1. The trim removed 6 bases at V and 10 bases at J, leaving 13 bases unmatched. The CDR3 is made up of 15 amino acids. CDR1 and CDR2 (germline): SNHLY, FYNNEI. Here the CDR3 DNA reads TGTGCCAGCAGCCTAACCGGGACAGGGAGGGGACCCCAGCATTTT. This sequence encodes CASSLTGTGRGPQHF.

The chain recombines TRBV7-2 with TRBJ2-6, with D perhaps assigned TRBD1 or TRBD2 (5 bases each). The CDR3 has 16 amino acids. V was trimmed by 1 base and J by 4 bases, leaving 11 bases between them. Looked up from germline, CDR1 is SGHTA and CDR2 is FQGNSA. This chain's CDR3 is CASSLVQGAGANVLTF. CDR3 DNA sequence: TGTGCCAGCAGCTTAGTTCAGGGAGCAGGGGCCAACGTCCTGACTTTC.

This clone was seen a single time. V gene TRBV28 combines with J gene TRBJ2-4; 7 bases match TRBD1. Germline V gives CDR1 MDHEN, CDR2 SYDVKM. This CDR3 spans 16 amino acids. V dropped 6 bases and J dropped 0; count of bases not matched to a gene: 8. CDR3 sequence (DNA): TGTGCCAGCAGAACGGGACAGAACTTAGCCAAAAACATTCAGTACTTC. Protein: CASRTGQNLAKNIQYF. Combining the CDR3 with reference TRBV28 and TRBJ2-4 gives the whole variable domain DVKVTQSSRYLVKRTGEKVFLECVQDMDHENMFWYRQDPGLGLRLIYFSYDVKMKEKGDIPEGYSVSREKKERFSLILESASTNQTSMYLCASRTGQNLAKNIQYFGAGTRLSVL.

V gene TRBV5-1 combines with J gene TRBJ2-1; TRBD1 aligns across 9 bases. The CDR3 consists of 17 residues. The trim removed 1 base at V and 8 bases at J, leaving 13 bases unmatched. Germline V CDR1 and CDR2: SGHRS, YFSETQ. The DNA of the CDR3 is TGCGCCAGCAGCTTGCGGCTTGAGGGACAGGGTAGCTATGAGCAGTTCTTC. Translated: CASSLRLEGQGSYEQFF.

This rearrangement joins TRBV7-3 to TRBJ2-1; D gene uncertain. The germline gives CDR1 SGHTA, CDR2 FQGTGA. CDR3 size: 15 residues. The V end lost 0 bases, the J end lost 2 bases, and 8 bases lay between the germline ends. Here the CDR3 reads CASSLTRTTYNEQFF. CDR3 DNA: TGTGCCAGCAGCTTAACACGGACCACCTACAATGAGCAGTTCTTC. The whole variable domain, remainder taken from reference TRBV7-3 and TRBJ2-1, is GAGVSQTPSNKVTEKGKYVELRCDPISGHTALYWYRQSLGQGPEFLIYFQGTGAADDSGLPNDRFFAVRPEGSVSTLKIQRTERGDSAVYLCASSLTRTTYNEQFFGPGTRLTVL.

The V and J genes are TRBV27 and TRBJ1-2, with a weak D call TRBD1 (6 bases). V lost 5 bases to trimming and J lost 0 bases, with 19 bases between them. This CDR3 has 17 amino acids. From germline, CDR1 is MNHEY and CDR2 SMNVEV (reference sequence). The CDR3: CASSPGGQRPTNYGYTF. Here the CDR3 DNA reads TGTGCCAGCAGTCCTGGAGGACAGCGCCCTACTAACTATGGCTACACCTTC.

V gene TRBV19 combines with J gene TRBJ2-1; 8 bases fit TRBD1. Looked up from germline, CDR1 is LNHDA and CDR2 is SQIVND (reference sequence). The CDR3 length is 16 residues. V dropped 7 bases and J dropped 9; count of bases not matched to a gene: 17. The CDR3 coding sequence is TGTGCCAGTAAAACCACCGGGACAGGACCCCTGAGTGAGCAGTTCTTC. It is translated as CASKTTGTGPLSEQFF. Together with reference TRBV19 and TRBJ2-1, the CDR3 gives the full variable domain: DGGITQSPKYLFRKEGQNVTLSCEQNLNHDAMYWYRQDPGQGLRLIYYSQIVNDFQKGDIAEGYSVSREKKESFPLTVTSAQKNPTAFYLCASKTTGTGPLSEQFFGPGTRLTVL.

The CDR3 coding sequence is TGTGCCAGCGGGCGCGACTTGAGCACTGAAGCTTTCTTT. Translated, it gives CASGRDLSTEAFF. The V gene is TRBV2, the J gene TRBJ1-1; D is uncertain. Trimming removed 8 bases from V and 4 bases from J, with 14 bases in between. Germline lookup yields CDR1 SNHLY and CDR2 FYNNEI. This CDR3 spans 13 amino acids.

This clone was observed a single time. This sequence joins TRBV5-6 and TRBJ2-4; no firm D call. CDR1 and CDR2 (germline): SGHDT, YYEEEE. V was clipped by 3 bases and J by 0 bases, with 13 bases between them. The CDR3 extends over 16 amino acids. CDR3 in DNA: TGTGCCAGCAGCTACACTAAGGGAAAAGCCAAAAACATTCAGTACTTC. Residues: CASSYTKGKAKNIQYF.

The chain is built from TRBV25-1 and TRBJ1-5; 9 bases are shared with TRBD1. The CDR3 runs to 15 residues. CDR1 MGHDK and CDR2 SYGVNS come from the germline V gene. V lost 1 base and J lost 5; bases outside the gene matches: 3. This chain's CDR3 is CASSESGQGHQPQHF. CDR3 nucleotides: TGTGCCAGCAGTGAATCGGGACAGGGTCATCAGCCCCAGCATTTT.

This rearrangement joins TRBV28 to TRBJ1-5, with 10 bases lining up with TRBD1. This CDR3 has 14 amino acids. Trimming removed 7 bases from V and 5 bases from J; junction bases left unmatched: 5. CDR1 is MDHEN and CDR2 is SYDVKM in the germline V gene. The CDR3 spells CASNLDRGDQPQHF. CDR3 DNA sequence: TGTGCCAGCAACCTGGACAGGGGGGATCAGCCCCAGCATTTT.

The V call is TRBV7-2, the J call TRBJ2-4; the D gene is possibly TRBD2 (5 bases). The germline gives CDR1 SGHTA, CDR2 FQGNSA. CDR3 length equals 13 residues. V lost 11 bases and J 5 bases, leaving 16 bases between the germline ends. The CDR3 protein is CASCSGPQNIQYF. The CDR3 nucleotides read TGTGCCTCGTGCAGCGGTCCTCAAAACATTCAGTACTTC.

This clone appeared a single time. The V gene is TRBV9, the J gene TRBJ2-5; D is possibly TRBD1 or TRBD2 (6 bases each). Germline CDR1 reads SGDLS; CDR2 reads YYNGEE. The CDR3 length is 14 residues. V lost 4 bases to trimming and J lost 1 base, with 11 bases between them. The CDR3 DNA sequence: TGTGCCAGCAGCCTAGGGGGGCTCCAAGAGACCCAGTACTTC. This translates into CASSLGGLQETQYF.

The chain employs TRBV18 and TRBJ1-3; TRBD1 is a possible D gene (6 bases). The CDR3 has 15 residues. In germline, CDR1 is KGHSH, CDR2 LQKENI. Trimming removed 4 bases from V and 2 bases from J, with 12 bases in between. The CDR3 sequence is CASSQVGGPGNTIYF. The CDR3 bases are TGTGCCAGCTCACAAGTCGGGGGGCCTGGAAACACCATATATTTT.

The V and J genes are TRBV7-3 and TRBJ2-2; D gene unclear. Germline V gene data show CDR1 as SGHTA and CDR2 as FQGTGA. This CDR3 region has 14 residues. The V end lost 5 bases, the J end lost 3 bases, and 10 bases lay between the germline ends. The CDR3 reads CASSLSRDTGELFF. Here the CDR3 DNA reads TGTGCCAGCAGCCTTTCTAGAGACACCGGGGAGCTGTTTTTT.